This paragraph reports one T cell receptor (beta chain). The target antigen is unknown. The junction shows a germline mismatch at one end, possibly a read error. This specimen belongs to a study of post-analysis software for immune sequencing data. Study-level points and caveats: Normalized Chao1 diversity in multiple sclerosis patients fell significantly below that of controls. TRBV segments more frequent in patients than in controls numbered about five and included TRBV5-6, TRBV5-1 and TRBV20-1.

CDR3 length: 12 amino acids. Germline V CDR1 and CDR2: SGHDT, YYEEEE. Unique molecular identifiers were built into the TCR beta cDNA libraries. TCRdb analysed the PCR reads with MiXCR anew, one entry per CDR3 protein. The sample records a few hundred thousand distinct CDR3 sequences, about a third being singletons. The sequence derives from a girl aged 2 to 17 with multiple sclerosis. This chain uses TRBV5-6 with TRBJ1-2; D is unclear. The specimen was blood. CDR3: CTSSPSGVGYTF. The CDR3 nucleotides read TGTACCAGCAGCCCCTCTGGGGTCGGCTACACCTTC.